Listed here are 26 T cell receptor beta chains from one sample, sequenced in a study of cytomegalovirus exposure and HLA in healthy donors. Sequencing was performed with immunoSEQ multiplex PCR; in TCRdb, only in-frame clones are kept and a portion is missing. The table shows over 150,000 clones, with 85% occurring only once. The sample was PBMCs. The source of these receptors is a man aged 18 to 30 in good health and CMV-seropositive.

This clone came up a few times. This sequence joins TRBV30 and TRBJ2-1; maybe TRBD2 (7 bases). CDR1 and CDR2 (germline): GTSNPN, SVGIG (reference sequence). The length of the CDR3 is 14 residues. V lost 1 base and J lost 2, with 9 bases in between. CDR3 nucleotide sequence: TGTGCCTGGAGTGAGGGGGGGACCTACAATGAGCAGTTCTTC. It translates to CAWSEGGTYNEQFF.

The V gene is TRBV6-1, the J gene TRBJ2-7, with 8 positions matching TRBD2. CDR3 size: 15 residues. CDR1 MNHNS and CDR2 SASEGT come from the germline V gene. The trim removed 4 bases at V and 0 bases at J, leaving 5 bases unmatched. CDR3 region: CASSARGASSYEQYF. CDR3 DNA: TGTGCCAGCAGTGCGCGGGGGGCGAGCTCCTACGAGCAGTACTTC.

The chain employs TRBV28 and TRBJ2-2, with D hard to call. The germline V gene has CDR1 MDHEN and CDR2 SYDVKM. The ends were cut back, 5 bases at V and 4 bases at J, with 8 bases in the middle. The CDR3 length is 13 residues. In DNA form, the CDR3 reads TGTGCCAGCAGTGTTATAGCCACCGGGGAGCTGTTTTTT. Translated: CASSVIATGELFF.

The CDR3 here is CASSPGTIDTDTQYF. CDR3 nucleotides: TGTGCCAGCAGCCCCGGGACAATTGACACAGATACGCAGTATTTT. The V and J genes are TRBV27 and TRBJ2-3, with D possibly matching TRBD1 (6 bases). Trimming pared 6 bases from V and 2 bases from J, leaving 15 bases between. CDR1 and CDR2 (germline): MNHEY, SMNVEV (reference sequence). This CDR3 is built from 15 residues.

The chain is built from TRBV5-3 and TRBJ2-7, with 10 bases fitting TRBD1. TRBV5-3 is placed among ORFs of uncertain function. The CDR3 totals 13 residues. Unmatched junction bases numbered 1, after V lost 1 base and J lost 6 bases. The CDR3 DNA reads TGTGCCAGAAGCTTGAGGACAGGGGGCGAGCAGTACTTC. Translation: CARSLRTGGEQYF.

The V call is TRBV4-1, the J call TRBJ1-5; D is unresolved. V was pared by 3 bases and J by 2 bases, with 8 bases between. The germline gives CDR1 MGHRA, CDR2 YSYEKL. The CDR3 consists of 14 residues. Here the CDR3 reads CASSHDEGNQPQHF. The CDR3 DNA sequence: TGCGCCAGCAGCCACGATGAGGGCAATCAGCCCCAGCATTTT.

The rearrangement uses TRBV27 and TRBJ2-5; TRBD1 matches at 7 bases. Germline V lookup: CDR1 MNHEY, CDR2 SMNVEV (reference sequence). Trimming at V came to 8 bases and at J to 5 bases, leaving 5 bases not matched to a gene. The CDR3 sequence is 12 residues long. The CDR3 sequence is CASGYRGETQYF. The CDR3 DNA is TGTGCCAGCGGCTACAGGGGCGAGACCCAGTACTTC.

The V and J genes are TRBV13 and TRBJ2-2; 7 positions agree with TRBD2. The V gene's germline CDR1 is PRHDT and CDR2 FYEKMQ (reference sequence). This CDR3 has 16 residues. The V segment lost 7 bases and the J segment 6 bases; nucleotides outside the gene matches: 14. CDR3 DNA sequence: TGTGCCAGCACCGTGAGACCAGCGGGATTCGCCGGGGAGCTGTTTTTT. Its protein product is CASTVRPAGFAGELFF.

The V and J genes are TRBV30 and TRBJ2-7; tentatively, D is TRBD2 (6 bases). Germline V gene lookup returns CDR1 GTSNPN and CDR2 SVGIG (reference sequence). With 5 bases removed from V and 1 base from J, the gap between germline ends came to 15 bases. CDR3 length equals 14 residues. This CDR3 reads CAWAPASDSYEQYF. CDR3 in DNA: TGTGCCTGGGCCCCTGCTAGCGATTCCTACGAGCAGTACTTC.

The CDR3 reads CATRQGGGTEAFF. CDR3 nucleotide sequence: TGTGCCACGCGCCAAGGGGGCGGAACTGAAGCTTTCTTT. This chain uses TRBV7-8 with TRBJ1-1; 7 bases match TRBD1. The CDR3 sequence is 13 residues long. Germline-derived CDR1 and CDR2 are SGHVS and FQNEAQ. Unmatched junction bases numbered 10, after V lost 10 bases and J lost 5 bases.

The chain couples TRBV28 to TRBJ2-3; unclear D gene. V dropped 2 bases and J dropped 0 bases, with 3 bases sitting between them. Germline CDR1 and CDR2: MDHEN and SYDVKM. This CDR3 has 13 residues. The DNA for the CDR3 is TGTGCCAGCAGTTTACTTAGCACAGATACGCAGTATTTT. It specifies CASSLLSTDTQYF.

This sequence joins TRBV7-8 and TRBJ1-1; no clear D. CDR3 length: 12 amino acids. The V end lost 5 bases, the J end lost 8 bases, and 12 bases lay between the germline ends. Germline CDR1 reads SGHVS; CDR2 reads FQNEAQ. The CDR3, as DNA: TGTGCCAGCAGCCCACCGGGTAGAGAAGCTTTCTTT. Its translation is CASSPPGREAFF. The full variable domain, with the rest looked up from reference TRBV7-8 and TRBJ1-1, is GAGVSQSPRYKVAKRGQDVALRCDPISGHVSLFWYQQALGQGPEFLTYFQNEAQLDKSGLPSDRFFAERPEGSVSTLKIQRTQQEDSAVYLCASSPPGREAFFGQGTRLTVV.

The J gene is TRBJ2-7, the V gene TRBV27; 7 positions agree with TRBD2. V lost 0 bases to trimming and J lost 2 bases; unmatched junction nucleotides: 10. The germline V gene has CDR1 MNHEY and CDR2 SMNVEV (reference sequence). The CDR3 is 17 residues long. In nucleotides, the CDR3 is TGTGCCAGCAGTTTATCTCCACCGTTCGGGGGGACCTACGAGCAGTACTTC. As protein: CASSLSPPFGGTYEQYF.

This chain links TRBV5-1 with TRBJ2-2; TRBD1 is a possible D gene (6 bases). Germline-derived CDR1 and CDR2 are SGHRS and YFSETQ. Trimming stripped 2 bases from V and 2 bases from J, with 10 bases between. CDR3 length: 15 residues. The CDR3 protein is CASSLRTDNTGELFF. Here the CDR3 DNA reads TGCGCCAGCAGCTTAAGGACAGATAACACCGGGGAGCTGTTTTTT. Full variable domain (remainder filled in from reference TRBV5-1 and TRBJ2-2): KAGVTQTPRYLIKTRGQQVTLSCSPISGHRSVSWYQQTPGQGLQFLFEYFSETQRNKGNFPGRFSGRQFSNSRSEMNVSTLELGDSALYLCASSLRTDNTGELFFGEGSRLTVL.

The CDR3: CASSYRGLYEQYF. CDR3 nucleotides: TGTGCCAGCAGTTATAGGGGGCTGTACGAGCAGTACTTC. The chain combines TRBV28 with TRBJ2-7, with 7 nucleotides matching TRBD1. Looked up from germline, CDR1 is MDHEN and CDR2 is SYDVKM. V lost 4 bases, J lost 4 bases, and 4 bases stayed unmatched. The CDR3 consists of 13 residues.

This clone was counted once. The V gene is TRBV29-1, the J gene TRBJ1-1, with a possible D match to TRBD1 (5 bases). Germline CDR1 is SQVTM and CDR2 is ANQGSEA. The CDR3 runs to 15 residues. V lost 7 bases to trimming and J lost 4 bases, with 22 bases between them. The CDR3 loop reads CSANPEGGGGTEAFF. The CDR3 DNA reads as TGCAGCGCTAACCCCGAGGGTGGGGGGGGCACTGAAGCTTTCTTT.

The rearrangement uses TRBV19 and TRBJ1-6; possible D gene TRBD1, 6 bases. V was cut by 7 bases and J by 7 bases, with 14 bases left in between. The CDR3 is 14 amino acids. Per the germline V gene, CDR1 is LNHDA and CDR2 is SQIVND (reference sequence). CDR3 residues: CASTPTGANSPLHF. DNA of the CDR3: TGTGCCAGTACCCCGACAGGAGCGAATTCACCCCTCCACTTT. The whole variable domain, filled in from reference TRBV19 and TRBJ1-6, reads DGGITQSPKYLFRKEGQNVTLSCEQNLNHDAMYWYRQDPGQGLRLIYYSQIVNDFQKGDIAEGYSVSREKKESFPLTVTSAQKNPTAFYLCASTPTGANSPLHFGNGTRLTVT.

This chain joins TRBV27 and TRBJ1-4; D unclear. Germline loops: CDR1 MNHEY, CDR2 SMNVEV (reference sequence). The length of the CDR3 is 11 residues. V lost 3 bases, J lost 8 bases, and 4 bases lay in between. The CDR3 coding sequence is TGTGCCAGCAGTTTTCGGGAAAAACTGTTTTTT. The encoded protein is CASSFREKLFF.

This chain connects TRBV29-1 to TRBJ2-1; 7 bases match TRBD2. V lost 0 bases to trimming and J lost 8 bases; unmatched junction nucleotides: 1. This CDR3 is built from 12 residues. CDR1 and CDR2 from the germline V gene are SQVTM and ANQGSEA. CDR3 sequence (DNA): TGCAGCGTTGAAGATACTAGCGATGAGCAGTTCTTC. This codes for CSVEDTSDEQFF.

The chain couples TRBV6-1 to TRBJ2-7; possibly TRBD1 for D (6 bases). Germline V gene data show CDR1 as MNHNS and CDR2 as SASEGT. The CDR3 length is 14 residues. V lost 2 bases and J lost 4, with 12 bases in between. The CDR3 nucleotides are TGTGCCAGCAGTGAAATCTGGGGGCAATACGAGCAGTACTTC. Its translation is CASSEIWGQYEQYF.

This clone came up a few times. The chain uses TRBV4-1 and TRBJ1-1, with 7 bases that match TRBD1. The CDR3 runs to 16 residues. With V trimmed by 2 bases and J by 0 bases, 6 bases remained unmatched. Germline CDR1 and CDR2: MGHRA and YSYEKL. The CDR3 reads CASSQLPGQLNTEAFF. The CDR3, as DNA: TGCGCCAGCAGCCAACTACCGGGACAGCTGAACACTGAAGCTTTCTTT.

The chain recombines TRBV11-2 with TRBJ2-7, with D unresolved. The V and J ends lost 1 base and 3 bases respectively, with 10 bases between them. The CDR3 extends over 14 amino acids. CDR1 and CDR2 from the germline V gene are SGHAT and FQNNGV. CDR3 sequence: CASSLGPRNYEQYF. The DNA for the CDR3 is TGTGCCAGCAGCTTAGGGCCCAGAAACTACGAGCAGTACTTC. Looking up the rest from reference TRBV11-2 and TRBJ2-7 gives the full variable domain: EAGVAQSPRYKIIEKRQSVAFWCNPISGHATLYWYQQILGQGPKLLIQFQNNGVVDDSQLPKDRFSAERLKGVDSTLKIQPAKLEDSAVYLCASSLGPRNYEQYFGPGTRLTVT.

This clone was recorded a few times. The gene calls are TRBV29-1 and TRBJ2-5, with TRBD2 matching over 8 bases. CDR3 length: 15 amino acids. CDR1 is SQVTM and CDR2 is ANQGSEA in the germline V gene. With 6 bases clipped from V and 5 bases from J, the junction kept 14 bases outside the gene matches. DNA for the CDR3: TGCAGCGTCCTCCTCCCCGCGGGAGGACGGGAGACCCAGTACTTC. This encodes CSVLLPAGGRETQYF.

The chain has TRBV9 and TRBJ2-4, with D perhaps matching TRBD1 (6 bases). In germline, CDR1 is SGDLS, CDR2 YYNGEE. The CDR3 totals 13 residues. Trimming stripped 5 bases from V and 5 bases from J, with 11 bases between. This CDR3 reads CASSGGGENIQYF. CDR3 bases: TGTGCCAGCAGTGGGGGCGGTGAAAACATTCAGTACTTC.

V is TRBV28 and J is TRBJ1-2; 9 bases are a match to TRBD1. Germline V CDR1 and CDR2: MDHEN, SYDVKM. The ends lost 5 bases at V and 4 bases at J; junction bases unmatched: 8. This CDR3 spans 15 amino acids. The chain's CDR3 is CASSPQGAIIYGYTF. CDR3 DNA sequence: TGTGCCAGCAGTCCACAGGGGGCAATAATCTATGGCTACACCTTC.

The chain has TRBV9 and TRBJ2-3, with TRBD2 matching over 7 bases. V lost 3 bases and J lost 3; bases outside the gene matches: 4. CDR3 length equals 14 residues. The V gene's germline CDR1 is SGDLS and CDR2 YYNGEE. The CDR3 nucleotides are TGTGCCAGCAGCGCTAGCGGTAGGACAGATACGCAGTATTTT. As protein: CASSASGRTDTQYF.